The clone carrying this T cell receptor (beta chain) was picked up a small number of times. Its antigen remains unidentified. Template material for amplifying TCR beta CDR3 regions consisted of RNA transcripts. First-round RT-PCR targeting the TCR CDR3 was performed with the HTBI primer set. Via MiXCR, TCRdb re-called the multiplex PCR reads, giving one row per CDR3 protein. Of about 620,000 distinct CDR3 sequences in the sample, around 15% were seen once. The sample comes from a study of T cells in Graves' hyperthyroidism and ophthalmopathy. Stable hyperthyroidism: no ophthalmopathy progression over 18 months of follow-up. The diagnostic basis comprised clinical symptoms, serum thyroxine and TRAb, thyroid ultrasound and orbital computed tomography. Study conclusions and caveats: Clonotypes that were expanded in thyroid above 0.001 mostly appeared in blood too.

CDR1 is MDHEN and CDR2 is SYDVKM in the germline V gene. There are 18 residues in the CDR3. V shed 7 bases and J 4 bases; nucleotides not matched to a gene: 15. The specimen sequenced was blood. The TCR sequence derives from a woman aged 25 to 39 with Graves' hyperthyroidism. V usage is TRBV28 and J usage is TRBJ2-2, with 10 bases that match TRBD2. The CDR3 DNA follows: TGTGCCAGCACCACCTCAACGGGACTAGCGCGAAGCACCGGGGAGCTGTTTTTT. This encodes CASTTSTGLARSTGELFF. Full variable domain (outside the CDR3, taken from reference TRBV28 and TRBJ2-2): DVKVTQSSRYLVKRTGEKVFLECVQDMDHENMFWYRQDPGLGLRLIYFSYDVKMKEKGDIPEGYSVSREKKERFSLILESASTNQTSMYLCASTTSTGLARSTGELFFGEGSRLTVL.